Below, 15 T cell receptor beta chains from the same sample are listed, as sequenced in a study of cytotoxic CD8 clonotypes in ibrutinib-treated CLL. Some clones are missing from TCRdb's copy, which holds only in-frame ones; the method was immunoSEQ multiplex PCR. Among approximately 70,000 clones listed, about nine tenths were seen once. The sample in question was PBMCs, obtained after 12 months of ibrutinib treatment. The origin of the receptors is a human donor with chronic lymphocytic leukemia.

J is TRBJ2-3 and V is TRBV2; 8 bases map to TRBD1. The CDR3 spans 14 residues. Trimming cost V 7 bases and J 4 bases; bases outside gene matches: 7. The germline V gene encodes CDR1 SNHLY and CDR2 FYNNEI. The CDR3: CASTLSGGPDTQYF. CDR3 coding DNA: TGTGCCAGCACATTGTCAGGGGGCCCAGATACGCAGTATTTT.

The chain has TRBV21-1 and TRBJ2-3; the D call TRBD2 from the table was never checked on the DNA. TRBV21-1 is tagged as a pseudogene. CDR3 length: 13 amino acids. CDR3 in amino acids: CAIRRSSTDTQYF. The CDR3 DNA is TGTGCCATTCGGCGGTCTAGCACAGATACGCAGTATTTT.

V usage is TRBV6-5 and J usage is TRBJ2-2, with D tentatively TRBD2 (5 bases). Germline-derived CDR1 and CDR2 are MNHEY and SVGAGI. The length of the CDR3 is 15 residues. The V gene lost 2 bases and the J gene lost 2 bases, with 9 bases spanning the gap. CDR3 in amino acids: CASSYEGSNTGELFF. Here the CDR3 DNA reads TGTGCCAGCAGTTACGAGGGTAGCAACACCGGGGAGCTGTTTTTT.

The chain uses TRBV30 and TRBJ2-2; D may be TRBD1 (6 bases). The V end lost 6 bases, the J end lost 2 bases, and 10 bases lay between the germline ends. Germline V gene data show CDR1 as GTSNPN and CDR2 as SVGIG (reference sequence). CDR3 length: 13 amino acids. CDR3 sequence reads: CACQGSNTGELFF. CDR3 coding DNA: TGTGCCTGCCAGGGGAGTAACACCGGGGAGCTGTTTTTT. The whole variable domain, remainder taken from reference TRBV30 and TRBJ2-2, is SQTIHQWPATLVQPVGSPLSLECTVEGTSNPNLYWYRQAAGRGLQLLFYSVGIGQISSEVPQNLSASRPQDRQFILSSKKLLLSDSGFYLCACQGSNTGELFFGEGSRLTVL.

The CDR3 spells CASSLPGATNEKLFF. CDR3 DNA sequence: TGTGCCAGCAGCTTACCGGGCGCAACTAATGAAAAACTGTTTTTT. The rearrangement uses TRBV7-2 and TRBJ1-4; D is unresolved. Germline CDR1 SGHTA, CDR2 FQGNSA. CDR3 size: 15 residues. The germline V and J ends were trimmed by 2 bases and 0 bases, with 7 bases remaining between them.

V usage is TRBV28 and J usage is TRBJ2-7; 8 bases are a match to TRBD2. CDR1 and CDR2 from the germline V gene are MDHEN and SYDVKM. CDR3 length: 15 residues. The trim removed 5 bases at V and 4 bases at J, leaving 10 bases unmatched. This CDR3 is CASSVAGLAVYEQYF. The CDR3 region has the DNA TGTGCCAGCAGTGTGGCAGGACTAGCCGTTTACGAGCAGTACTTC.

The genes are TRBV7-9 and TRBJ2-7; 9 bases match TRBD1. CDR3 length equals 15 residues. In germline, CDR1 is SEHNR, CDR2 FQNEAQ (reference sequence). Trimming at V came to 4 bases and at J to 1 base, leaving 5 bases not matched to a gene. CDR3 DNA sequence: TGTGCCAGCAGCTCAGGACAGGGGTGGTCCTACGAGCAGTACTTC. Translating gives CASSSGQGWSYEQYF.

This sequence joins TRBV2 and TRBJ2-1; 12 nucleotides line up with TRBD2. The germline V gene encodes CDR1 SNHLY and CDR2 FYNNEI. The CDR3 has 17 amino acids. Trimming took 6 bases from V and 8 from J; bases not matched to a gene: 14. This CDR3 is CASSDPVTSGRLYEQFF. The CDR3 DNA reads TGTGCCAGCAGCGACCCCGTGACTAGCGGGAGATTGTATGAGCAGTTCTTC.

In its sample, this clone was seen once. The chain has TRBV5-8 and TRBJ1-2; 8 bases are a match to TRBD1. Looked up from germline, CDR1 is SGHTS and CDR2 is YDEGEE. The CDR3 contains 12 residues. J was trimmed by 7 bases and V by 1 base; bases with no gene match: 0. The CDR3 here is CASSLTGGGYTF. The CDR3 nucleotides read TGTGCCAGCAGCTTGACAGGGGGTGGCTACACCTTC.

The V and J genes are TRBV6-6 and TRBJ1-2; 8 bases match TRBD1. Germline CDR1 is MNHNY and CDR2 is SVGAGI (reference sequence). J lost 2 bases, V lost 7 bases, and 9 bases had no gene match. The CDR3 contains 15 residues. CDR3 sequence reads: CASIERTGPNYGYTF. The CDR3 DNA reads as TGTGCCAGCATTGAGCGGACAGGGCCCAACTATGGCTACACCTTC.

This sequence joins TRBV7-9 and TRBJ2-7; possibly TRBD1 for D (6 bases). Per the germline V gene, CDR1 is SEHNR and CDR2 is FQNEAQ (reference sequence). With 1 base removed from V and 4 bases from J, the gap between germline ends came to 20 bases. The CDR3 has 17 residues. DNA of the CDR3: TGTGCCAGCAGCTTAGTCCGCGAAACAGGGAACCCTTACGAGCAGTACTTC. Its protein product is CASSLVRETGNPYEQYF.

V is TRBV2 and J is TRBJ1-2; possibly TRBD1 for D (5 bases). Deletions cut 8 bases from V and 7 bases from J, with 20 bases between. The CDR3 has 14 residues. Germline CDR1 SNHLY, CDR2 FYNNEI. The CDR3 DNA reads TGTGCCAGCGCTTGGGAGGGACTCTTGCCTGGCTACACCTTC. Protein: CASAWEGLLPGYTF.

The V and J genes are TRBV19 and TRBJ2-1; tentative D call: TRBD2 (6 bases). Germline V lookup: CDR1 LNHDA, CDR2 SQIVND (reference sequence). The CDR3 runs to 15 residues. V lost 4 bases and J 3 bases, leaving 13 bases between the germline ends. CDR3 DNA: TGTGCCAGTAGTACCCTGGACTACCTCTACAATGAGCAGTTCTTC. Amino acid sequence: CASSTLDYLYNEQFF.

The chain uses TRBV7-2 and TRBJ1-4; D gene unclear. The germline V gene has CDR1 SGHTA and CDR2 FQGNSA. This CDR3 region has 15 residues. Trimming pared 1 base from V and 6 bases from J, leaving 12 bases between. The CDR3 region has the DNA TGTGCCAGCAGCTTAGACAGTTCCCCGGATGAAAAACTGTTTTTT. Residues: CASSLDSSPDEKLFF.

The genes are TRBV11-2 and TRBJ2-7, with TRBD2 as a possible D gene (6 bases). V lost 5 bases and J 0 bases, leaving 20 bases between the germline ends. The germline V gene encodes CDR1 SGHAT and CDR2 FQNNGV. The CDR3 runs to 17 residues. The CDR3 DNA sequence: TGTGCCAGCAGCCTGACCATTGGGGGGTCCAGCTCCTACGAGCAGTACTTC. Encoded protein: CASSLTIGGSSSYEQYF.